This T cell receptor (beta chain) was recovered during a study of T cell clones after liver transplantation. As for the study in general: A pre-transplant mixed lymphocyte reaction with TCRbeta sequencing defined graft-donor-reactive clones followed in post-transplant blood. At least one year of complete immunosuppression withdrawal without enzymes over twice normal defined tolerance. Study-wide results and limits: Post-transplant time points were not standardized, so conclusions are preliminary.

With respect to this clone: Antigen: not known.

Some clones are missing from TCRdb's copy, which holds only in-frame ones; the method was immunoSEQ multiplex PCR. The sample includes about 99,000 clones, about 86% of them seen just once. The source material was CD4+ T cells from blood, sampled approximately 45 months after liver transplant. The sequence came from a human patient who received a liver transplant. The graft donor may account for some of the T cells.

The CDR3 protein is CASSVRSGGGGSYNEQFF. Here the CDR3 DNA reads TGTGCCAGCAGTGTCCGATCGGGAGGAGGAGGTTCCTACAATGAGCAGTTCTTC. This sequence joins TRBV6-1 and TRBJ2-1; 7 bases line up with TRBD2. Germline V gives CDR1 MNHNS, CDR2 SASEGT. Trimming cost V 4 bases and J 1 base; bases outside gene matches: 13. The CDR3 is 18 residues long.